The text below deals with one T cell receptor beta chain. Its matching antigen is unknown. Random hexamers were used to reverse transcribe the RNA input (0.5 to 1 ug). TCRdb itself ran the immunoSEQ multiplex PCR reads through MiXCR, one entry per CDR3 protein. The sample yields about 120,000 distinct CDR3 sequences, around 95% seen once. V gave up 8 bases and J gave up 1 base, with 15 bases separating them. There are 15 residues in the CDR3. Germline V gene data show CDR1 as MNHNS and CDR2 as SASEGT. All included Susac syndrome patients satisfied recently defined diagnostic criteria for definite or probable disease. The data are from a study of CD8 T cells in Susac syndrome. Background on the study: About 6 sequenced Susac syndrome patients had clinically active disease, while 8 or 9 were in remission.

Study-wide results and limits: In TEMRA cells and active patients, CD8+ clonal expansion in Susac reached its peak.

The sample comprised CD8+ T cells from PBMCs. This clonotype originated in a human donor with Susac syndrome. V is TRBV6-1 and J is TRBJ1-5; no clear D gene. The CDR3 loop reads CASLHVVSSNQPQHF. In DNA form, the CDR3 reads TGTGCCAGCCTCCACGTAGTCTCGAGCAATCAGCCCCAGCATTTT.